Listed below are T cell receptor beta chains from one sample, sequenced in a study of T cells after yellow fever vaccination. TCRdb called the 5' RACE reads again in MiXCR, with one record for every CDR3 protein. The data contain about 360,000 distinct CDR3 sequences, about 6.2% of them singletons. This specimen was PBMCs, taken 5 days after the yellow fever booster vaccination. The receptors stem from a man between 25 and 39 years old who received the YFV17D yellow fever vaccine. CDR3s include the opening cysteine and the closing phenylalanine or tryptophan. D genes are given only for firm matches. Size values are once, few and many counts, or a class for expanded clones, and some rows have none.

CDR3 length: 15
J gene: TRBJ2-2
V gene: TRBV7-2
clone size: many
D gene: .
CDR3 protein: CASTLGGANTGELFF
CDR3 DNA: TGTGCCAGCACCCTGGGGGGGGCCAACACCGGGGAGCTGTTTTTT

CDR3 length: 14
J gene: TRBJ2-7
V gene: TRBV25-1
clone size: .
D gene: TRBD2
CDR3 protein: CASSEAGGPNEQYF
CDR3 DNA: TGTGCCAGCAGTGAGGCGGGAGGGCCCAACGAGCAGTACTTC

CDR3 length: 13
J gene: TRBJ1-1
V gene: TRBV6-1
clone size: few
D gene: .
CDR3 protein: CASGGQPNTEAFF
CDR3 DNA: TGTGCCAGCGGCGGACAGCCGAACACTGAAGCTTTCTTT

CDR3 length: 12
J gene: TRBJ2-1
V gene: TRBV3-1
clone size: .
D gene: .
CDR3 protein: CASSPGFDEQFF
CDR3 DNA: TGTGCCAGCAGCCCTGGGTTCGATGAGCAGTTCTTC

CDR3 length: 13
J gene: TRBJ2-3
V gene: TRBV6-2/TRBV6-3
clone size: .
D gene: TRBD2
CDR3 protein: CASGSGRFDTQYF
CDR3 DNA: TGTGCCAGCGGTAGCGGGAGATTCGATACGCAGTATTTT

CDR3 length: 11
J gene: TRBJ1-5
V gene: TRBV7-2
clone size: few
D gene: .
CDR3 protein: CASSLKGAQHF
CDR3 DNA: TGTGCCAGCAGCTTAAAAGGGGCCCAGCATTTT

CDR3 length: 14
J gene: TRBJ1-1
V gene: TRBV27
clone size: many
D gene: .
CDR3 protein: CASSFYREGTEAFF
CDR3 DNA: TGTGCCAGCAGTTTTTACAGGGAAGGCACTGAAGCTTTCTTT

CDR3 length: 18
J gene: TRBJ1-5
V gene: TRBV18
clone size: few
D gene: .
CDR3 protein: CASSPPGGSRGVNQPQHF
CDR3 DNA: TGTGCCAGCTCACCCCCCGGGGGGTCGCGGGGAGTCAATCAGCCCCAGCATTTT

CDR3 length: 15
J gene: TRBJ2-7
V gene: TRBV7-2
clone size: .
D gene: TRBD1
CDR3 protein: CASSLAGQGGPEQYF
CDR3 DNA: TGTGCCAGCAGCCTCGCGGGACAGGGGGGTCCCGAGCAGTACTTC

CDR3 length: 15
J gene: TRBJ2-7
V gene: TRBV6-1
clone size: .
D gene: TRBD2
CDR3 protein: CASRNSGIFIHEQYF
CDR3 DNA: TGTGCCAGCAGAAATAGCGGGATTTTTATCCACGAGCAGTACTTC

CDR3 length: 14
J gene: TRBJ2-5
V gene: TRBV20-1
clone size: .
D gene: .
CDR3 protein: CSAQLPGKEETQYF
CDR3 DNA: TGCAGTGCCCAACTCCCGGGAAAAGAAGAGACCCAGTACTTC

CDR3 length: 15
J gene: TRBJ1-6
V gene: TRBV7-2
clone size: many
D gene: TRBD1
CDR3 protein: CASSSRQGGNSPLHF
CDR3 DNA: TGTGCCAGCAGCTCCCGACAGGGAGGAAATTCACCCCTCCACTTT

CDR3 length: 15
J gene: TRBJ2-7
V gene: TRBV20-1
clone size: few
D gene: .
CDR3 protein: CSARSHRDSFEEQYF
CDR3 DNA: TGCAGTGCTAGATCTCACCGGGACTCCTTCGAGGAGCAGTACTTC

CDR3 length: 15
J gene: TRBJ2-5
V gene: TRBV4-2
clone size: few
D gene: .
CDR3 protein: CASSQDLRGVETQYF
CDR3 DNA: TGTGCCAGCAGCCAAGATCTGCGGGGAGTGGAGACCCAGTACTTC

CDR3 length: 15
J gene: TRBJ2-5
V gene: TRBV7-2
clone size: .
D gene: .
CDR3 protein: CASSLQPGRSETQYF
CDR3 DNA: TGTGCCAGCAGCTTACAGCCGGGAAGGTCAGAGACCCAGTACTTC

CDR3 length: 15
J gene: TRBJ2-1
V gene: TRBV12-3/TRBV12-4
clone size: few
D gene: .
CDR3 protein: CASKPGLASQVEQFF
CDR3 DNA: TGTGCCAGCAAACCGGGACTGGCTTCGCAGGTTGAGCAGTTCTTC

CDR3 length: 15
J gene: TRBJ2-7
V gene: TRBV5-1
clone size: few
D gene: TRBD1
CDR3 protein: CASSSRGQGVYEQYF
CDR3 DNA: TGCGCCAGCAGCTCGAGGGGACAGGGTGTCTACGAGCAGTACTTC

CDR3 length: 16
J gene: TRBJ1-1
V gene: TRBV7-2
clone size: few
D gene: .
CDR3 protein: CASSSPVRVSNTEAFF
CDR3 DNA: TGTGCCAGCAGCTCCCCCGTCAGGGTATCGAACACTGAAGCTTTCTTT

CDR3 length: 14
J gene: TRBJ2-5
V gene: TRBV5-1
clone size: .
D gene: .
CDR3 protein: CASSLGGFSETQYF
CDR3 DNA: TGCGCCAGCAGCTTGGGAGGGTTTAGCGAGACCCAGTACTTC

CDR3 length: 9
J gene: TRBJ2-2
V gene: TRBV21-1
clone size: many
D gene: .
CDR3 protein: CARPRELFF
CDR3 DNA: TGTGCCAGGCCCCGGGAGCTGTTTTTT

CDR3 length: 15
J gene: TRBJ2-3
V gene: TRBV6-5
clone size: many
D gene: TRBD2
CDR3 protein: CASSYGLAGRDTQYF
CDR3 DNA: TGTGCCAGCAGTTATGGACTAGCGGGACGGGATACGCAGTATTTT

CDR3 length: 17
J gene: TRBJ2-5
V gene: TRBV14
clone size: many
D gene: TRBD2
CDR3 protein: CASSLLAGGMFQETQYF
CDR3 DNA: TGTGCCAGCAGCCTGTTAGCGGGAGGAATGTTTCAAGAGACCCAGTACTTC

CDR3 length: 13
J gene: TRBJ2-1
V gene: TRBV24-1
clone size: few
D gene: .
CDR3 protein: CATSDLSTSEQFF
CDR3 DNA: TGTGCCACCAGTGATTTGAGCACCAGCGAGCAGTTCTTC

CDR3 length: 15
J gene: TRBJ1-2
V gene: TRBV5-1
clone size: few
D gene: .
CDR3 protein: CASSLSGGSDYGYTF
CDR3 DNA: TGCGCCAGCAGCTTATCGGGGGGCAGCGACTATGGCTACACCTTC

CDR3 length: 12
J gene: TRBJ2-3
V gene: TRBV29-1
clone size: many
D gene: .
CDR3 protein: CSERVGTDTQYF
CDR3 DNA: TGCAGCGAGAGGGTTGGCACAGATACGCAGTATTTT

CDR3 length: 14
J gene: TRBJ2-1
V gene: TRBV7-2
clone size: many
D gene: .
CDR3 protein: CASSFHGEYNEQFF
CDR3 DNA: TGTGCCAGCAGCTTCCACGGGGAATACAATGAGCAGTTCTTC

CDR3 length: 14
J gene: TRBJ2-3
V gene: TRBV6-5
clone size: many
D gene: .
CDR3 protein: CASSYGREADTQYF
CDR3 DNA: TGTGCCAGCAGTTACGGGAGAGAGGCAGATACGCAGTATTTT

CDR3 length: 12
J gene: TRBJ2-2
V gene: TRBV5-1
clone size: many
D gene: .
CDR3 protein: CASSLSEGELFF
CDR3 DNA: TGCGCCAGCAGCCTCAGCGAGGGGGAGCTGTTTTTT

CDR3 length: 15
J gene: TRBJ2-1
V gene: TRBV5-6
clone size: .
D gene: .
CDR3 protein: CASGPGVLCYNEQFF
CDR3 DNA: TGTGCCAGCGGCCCGGGGGTCCTCTGCTACAATGAGCAGTTCTTC

CDR3 length: 16
J gene: TRBJ1-1
V gene: TRBV15
clone size: .
D gene: TRBD1
CDR3 protein: CATSRDPPGGSTEAFF
CDR3 DNA: TGTGCCACCAGCAGAGATCCTCCAGGGGGGAGCACTGAAGCTTTCTTT

CDR3 length: 16
J gene: TRBJ2-2
V gene: TRBV2
clone size: many
D gene: TRBD1
CDR3 protein: CASSTGTGKGAGELFF
CDR3 DNA: TGTGCCAGCAGCACCGGGACAGGGAAAGGAGCCGGGGAGCTGTTTTTT

CDR3 length: 15
J gene: TRBJ2-1
V gene: TRBV7-2
clone size: many
D gene: TRBD2
CDR3 protein: CASSLVIAGYNEQFF
CDR3 DNA: TGTGCCAGCAGCTTAGTTATAGCGGGCTACAATGAGCAGTTCTTC

CDR3 length: 13
J gene: TRBJ2-3
V gene: TRBV18
clone size: .
D gene: .
CDR3 protein: CASSPVWTDTQYF
CDR3 DNA: TGTGCCAGCTCACCAGTTTGGACAGATACGCAGTATTTT

CDR3 length: 14
J gene: TRBJ2-7
V gene: TRBV7-8
clone size: many
D gene: TRBD1
CDR3 protein: CASSKGQGTYEQYF
CDR3 DNA: TGTGCCAGCAGCAAGGGACAGGGGACCTACGAGCAGTACTTC

CDR3 length: 16
J gene: TRBJ2-2
V gene: TRBV30
clone size: .
D gene: TRBD2
CDR3 protein: CAGGRTSHTAVGELFF
CDR3 DNA: TGTGCCGGGGGAAGGACTAGTCATACCGCGGTCGGGGAGCTGTTTTTT

CDR3 length: 15
J gene: TRBJ2-1
V gene: TRBV9
clone size: many
D gene: .
CDR3 protein: CASTVGGSSYNEQFF
CDR3 DNA: TGTGCCAGCACCGTCGGGGGTAGCTCCTACAATGAGCAGTTCTTC

CDR3 length: 15
J gene: TRBJ2-3
V gene: TRBV3-1
clone size: many
D gene: TRBD2
CDR3 protein: CASSHLAGGPDTQYF
CDR3 DNA: TGTGCCAGCAGCCATTTAGCGGGAGGCCCAGATACGCAGTATTTT

CDR3 length: 16
J gene: TRBJ2-3
V gene: TRBV11-2
clone size: many
D gene: TRBD2
CDR3 protein: CASSSRERGSTDTQYF
CDR3 DNA: TGTGCCAGCAGCTCCAGGGAGCGGGGTAGCACAGATACGCAGTATTTT

CDR3 length: 11
J gene: TRBJ1-1
V gene: TRBV30
clone size: .
D gene: .
CDR3 protein: CAWSVGIEDFF
CDR3 DNA: TGTGCCTGGAGTGTAGGGATCGAAGATTTCTTT

CDR3 length: 15
J gene: TRBJ2-5
V gene: TRBV7-2
clone size: few
D gene: TRBD2
CDR3 protein: CASTPGGGPGETQYF
CDR3 DNA: TGTGCCAGCACTCCTGGGGGAGGGCCTGGGGAGACCCAGTACTTC

CDR3 length: 15
J gene: TRBJ2-6
V gene: TRBV19
clone size: .
D gene: .
CDR3 protein: CASMLDAAGANVLTF
CDR3 DNA: TGTGCCAGTATGCTGGACGCAGCGGGGGCCAACGTCCTGACTTTC

CDR3 length: 13
J gene: TRBJ2-7
V gene: TRBV7-2
clone size: few
D gene: .
CDR3 protein: CASSLVWAYEQYF
CDR3 DNA: TGTGCCAGCAGCTTAGTTTGGGCCTACGAGCAGTACTTC

CDR3 length: 13
J gene: TRBJ2-2
V gene: TRBV11-2
clone size: few
D gene: .
CDR3 protein: CASSLETTGELFF
CDR3 DNA: TGTGCCAGCAGCTTAGAGACCACCGGGGAGCTGTTTTTT

CDR3 length: 12
J gene: TRBJ2-1
V gene: TRBV5-1
clone size: .
D gene: .
CDR3 protein: CASSLGSFGQFF
CDR3 DNA: TGCGCCAGCAGCTTGGGGTCGTTTGGGCAGTTCTTC

CDR3 length: 14
J gene: TRBJ2-2
V gene: TRBV28
clone size: few
D gene: .
CDR3 protein: CASTFDRRYGELFF
CDR3 DNA: TGTGCCAGCACCTTCGACAGGCGATACGGGGAGCTGTTTTTT

CDR3 length: 15
J gene: TRBJ2-3
V gene: TRBV7-3
clone size: many
D gene: .
CDR3 protein: CASAPTGTNTDTQYF
CDR3 DNA: TGTGCCAGCGCTCCGACCGGGACAAACACAGATACGCAGTATTTT

CDR3 length: 17
J gene: TRBJ1-4
V gene: TRBV7-9
clone size: .
D gene: .
CDR3 protein: CASSLRFAAGANEKLFF
CDR3 DNA: TGTGCCAGCAGCTTAAGGTTTGCGGCAGGGGCTAATGAAAAACTGTTTTTT

CDR3 length: 14
J gene: TRBJ2-3
V gene: TRBV7-2
clone size: .
D gene: TRBD2
CDR3 protein: CASRLASGSDTQYF
CDR3 DNA: TGTGCCAGCAGGTTAGCTAGCGGATCAGATACGCAGTATTTT

CDR3 length: 15
J gene: TRBJ2-7
V gene: TRBV4-3
clone size: many
D gene: .
CDR3 protein: CASSQVLGGSYEQYF
CDR3 DNA: TGCGCCAGCAGCCAAGTTCTTGGAGGGTCCTACGAGCAGTACTTC

CDR3 length: 13
J gene: TRBJ2-7
V gene: TRBV7-2
clone size: .
D gene: .
CDR3 protein: CASSFPISYEQYF
CDR3 DNA: TGTGCCAGCAGCTTTCCCATCTCCTACGAGCAGTACTTC

CDR3 length: 13
J gene: TRBJ2-7
V gene: TRBV4-2
clone size: many
D gene: .
CDR3 protein: CASSQAFSYEQYF
CDR3 DNA: TGTGCCAGCAGCCAAGCGTTCAGCTACGAGCAGTACTTC

CDR3 length: 15
J gene: TRBJ2-7
V gene: TRBV7-2
clone size: .
D gene: TRBD2
CDR3 protein: CASSLARVAGYEQYF
CDR3 DNA: TGTGCCAGCAGCTTAGCGCGGGTAGCGGGCTACGAGCAGTACTTC

CDR3 length: 15
J gene: TRBJ1-5
V gene: TRBV12-3/TRBV12-4
clone size: few
D gene: .
CDR3 protein: CASSLAQSRDQPQHF
CDR3 DNA: TGTGCCAGCAGTTTAGCGCAGTCGAGGGATCAGCCCCAGCATTTT

CDR3 length: 16
J gene: TRBJ2-1
V gene: TRBV18
clone size: many
D gene: .
CDR3 protein: CASSPLSGKGLNEQFF
CDR3 DNA: TGTGCCAGCTCACCTTTATCGGGCAAGGGGTTGAATGAGCAGTTCTTC

CDR3 length: 16
J gene: TRBJ2-1
V gene: TRBV3-1
clone size: many
D gene: .
CDR3 protein: CASSQERQGGGDEQFF
CDR3 DNA: TGTGCCAGCAGCCAGGAGAGACAGGGAGGGGGCGATGAGCAGTTCTTC

CDR3 length: 13
J gene: TRBJ2-1
V gene: TRBV7-2
clone size: .
D gene: TRBD2
CDR3 protein: CASSLVVAGEQFF
CDR3 DNA: TGTGCCAGCAGCTTAGTCGTAGCGGGAGAGCAGTTCTTC

CDR3 length: 13
J gene: TRBJ2-4
V gene: TRBV6-2/TRBV6-3
clone size: many
D gene: TRBD2
CDR3 protein: CASTTSGRYIQYF
CDR3 DNA: TGTGCCAGCACAACTAGCGGGAGATACATTCAGTACTTC

CDR3 length: 14
J gene: TRBJ1-4
V gene: TRBV20-1
clone size: few
D gene: .
CDR3 protein: CSAVPGVGHEKLFF
CDR3 DNA: TGCAGTGCTGTGCCGGGAGTCGGACATGAAAAACTGTTTTTT

CDR3 length: 14
J gene: TRBJ2-2
V gene: TRBV3-1
clone size: few
D gene: .
CDR3 protein: CASSQETLTGELFF
CDR3 DNA: TGTGCCAGCAGCCAAGAGACTTTAACCGGGGAGCTGTTTTTT

CDR3 length: 15
J gene: TRBJ2-1
V gene: TRBV7-2
clone size: many
D gene: TRBD1
CDR3 protein: CASSRPGQGGNEQFF
CDR3 DNA: TGTGCCAGCAGCCGACCGGGACAGGGGGGCAATGAGCAGTTCTTC